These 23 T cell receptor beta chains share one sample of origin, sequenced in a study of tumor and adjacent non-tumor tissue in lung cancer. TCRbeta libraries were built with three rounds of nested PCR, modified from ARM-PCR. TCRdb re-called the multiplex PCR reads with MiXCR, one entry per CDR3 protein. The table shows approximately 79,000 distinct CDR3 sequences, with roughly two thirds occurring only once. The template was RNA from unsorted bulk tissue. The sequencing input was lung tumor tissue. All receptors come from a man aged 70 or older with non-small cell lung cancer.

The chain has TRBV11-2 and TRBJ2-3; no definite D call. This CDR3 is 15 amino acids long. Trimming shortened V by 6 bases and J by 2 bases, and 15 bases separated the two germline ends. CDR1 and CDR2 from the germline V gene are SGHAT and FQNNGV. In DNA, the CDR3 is TGTGCCAGCAGTTTAAGTGGGCGGAACACAGATACGCAGTATTTT. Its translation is CASSLSGRNTDTQYF.

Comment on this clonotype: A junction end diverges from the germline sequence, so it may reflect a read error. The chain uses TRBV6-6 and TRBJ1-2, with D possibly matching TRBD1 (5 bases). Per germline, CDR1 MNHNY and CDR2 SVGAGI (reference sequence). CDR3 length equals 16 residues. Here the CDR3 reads CASSYSRQKRDYDYTF. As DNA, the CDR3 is TGTGCCAGCAGTTACTCGAGACAGAAAAGGGACTATGACTACACCTTC.

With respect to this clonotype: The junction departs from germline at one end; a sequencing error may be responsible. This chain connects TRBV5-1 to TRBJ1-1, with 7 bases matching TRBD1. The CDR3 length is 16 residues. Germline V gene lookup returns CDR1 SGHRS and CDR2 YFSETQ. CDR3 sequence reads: CAGSPGRGQMGTEAFF. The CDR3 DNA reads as TGCGCCGGCAGCCCGGGGAGGGGGCAAATGGGCACTGAAGCTTTCTTT.

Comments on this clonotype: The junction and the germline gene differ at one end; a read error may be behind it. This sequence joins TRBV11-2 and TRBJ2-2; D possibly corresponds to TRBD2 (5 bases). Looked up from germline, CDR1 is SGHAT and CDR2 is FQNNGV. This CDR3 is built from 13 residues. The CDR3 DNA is TGTGCCAGCAACTTAAAAGGAACCGGGGAGCAGTTTTTT. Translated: CASNLKGTGEQFF. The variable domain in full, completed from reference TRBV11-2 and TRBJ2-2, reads EAGVAQSPRYKIIEKRQSVAFWCNPISGHATLYWYQQILGQGPKLLIQFQNNGVVDDSQLPKDRFSAERLKGVDSTLKIQPAKLEDSAVYLCASNLKGTGEQFFGEGSRLTVL.

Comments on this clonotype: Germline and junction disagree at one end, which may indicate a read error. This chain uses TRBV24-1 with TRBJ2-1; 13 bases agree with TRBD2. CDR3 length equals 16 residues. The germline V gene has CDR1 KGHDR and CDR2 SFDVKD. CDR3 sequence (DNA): TGTGCCACAAGTGGTGGGGGACTAGCGGGACACAATGAGCAGTTCTTC. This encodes CATSGGGLAGHNEQFF.

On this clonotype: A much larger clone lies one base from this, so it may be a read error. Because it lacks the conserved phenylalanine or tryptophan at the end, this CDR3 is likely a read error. CDR3 coding DNA: TGTGCCAGCAGCAAAGACAGGGGTTCCTACAATGAGCAGTTCCTC. Its protein product is CASSKDRGSYNEQFL. V is TRBV5-5 and J is TRBJ2-1, with 8 bases lining up with TRBD1. Trimming removed 4 bases from V and 1 base from J; junction bases left unmatched: 4. Germline CDR1 and CDR2: SGHKS and YYEKEE (reference sequence). The CDR3 extends over 15 amino acids.

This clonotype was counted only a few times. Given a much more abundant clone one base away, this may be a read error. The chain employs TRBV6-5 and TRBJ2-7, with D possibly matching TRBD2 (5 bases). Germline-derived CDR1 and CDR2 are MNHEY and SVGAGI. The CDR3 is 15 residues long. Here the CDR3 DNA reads TGTACCAGCAGTTACGGCGCGGGCCCAACCTACGAGCAGTACTTC. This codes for CTSSYGAGPTYEQYF.

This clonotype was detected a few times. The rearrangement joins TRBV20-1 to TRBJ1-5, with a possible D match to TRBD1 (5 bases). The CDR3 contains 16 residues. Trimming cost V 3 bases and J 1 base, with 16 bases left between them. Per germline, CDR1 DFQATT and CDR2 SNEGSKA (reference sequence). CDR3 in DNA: TGCAGTGCTAGGCCGCGGGGGTCGGTCAGCAATCAGCCCCAGCATTTT. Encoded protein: CSARPRGSVSNQPQHF.

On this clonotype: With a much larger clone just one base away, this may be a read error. CDR3: CATLLGVNTGGLFF. The DNA for the CDR3 is TGTGCCACTTTACTAGGGGTGAACACCGGGGGGCTGTTTTTT. The V and J genes are TRBV24-1 and TRBJ2-2, with D perhaps matching TRBD2 (6 bases). Germline lookup yields CDR1 KGHDR and CDR2 SFDVKD. CDR3 length: 14 residues.

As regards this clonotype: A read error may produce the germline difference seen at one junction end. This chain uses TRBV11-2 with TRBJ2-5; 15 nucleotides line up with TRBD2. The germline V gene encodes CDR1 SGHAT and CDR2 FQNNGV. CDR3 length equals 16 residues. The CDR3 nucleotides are TGTGCCACCAGCACGGGACTAGCGGGGGGAGCGGTGACCCAGTACTTC. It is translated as CATSTGLAGGAVTQYF. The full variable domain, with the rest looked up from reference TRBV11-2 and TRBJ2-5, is EAGVAQSPRYKIIEKRQSVAFWCNPISGHATLYWYQQILGQGPKLLIQFQNNGVVDDSQLPKDRFSAERLKGVDSTLKIQPAKLEDSAVYLCATSTGLAGGAVTQYFGPGTRLLVL.

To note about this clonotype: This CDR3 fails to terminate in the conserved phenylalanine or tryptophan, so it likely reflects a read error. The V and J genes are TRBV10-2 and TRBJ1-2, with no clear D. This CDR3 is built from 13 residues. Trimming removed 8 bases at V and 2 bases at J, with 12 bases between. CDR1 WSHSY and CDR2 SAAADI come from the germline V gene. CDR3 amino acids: CASSYGRNYGYTY. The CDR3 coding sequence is TGCGCCAGCTCTTATGGCAGGAACTATGGCTACACCTAC.

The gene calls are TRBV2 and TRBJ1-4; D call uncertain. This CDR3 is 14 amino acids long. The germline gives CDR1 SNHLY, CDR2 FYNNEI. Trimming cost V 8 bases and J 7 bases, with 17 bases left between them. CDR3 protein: CASEKQWLGEKLFF. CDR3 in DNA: TGTGCCAGCGAGAAACAGTGGTTGGGTGAAAAACTGTTTTTT.

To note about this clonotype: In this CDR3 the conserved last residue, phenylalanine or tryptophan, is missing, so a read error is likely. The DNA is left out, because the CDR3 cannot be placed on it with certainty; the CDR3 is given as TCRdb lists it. CDR3 loop: CANCGGASVVETKYL. The chain carries TRBV7-8 and TRBJ2-5; TRBD2 is the table's D call and was not checked against the DNA. Termini included, the CDR3 measures 15 amino acids. Looked up from germline, CDR1 is SGHVS and CDR2 is FQNEAQ.

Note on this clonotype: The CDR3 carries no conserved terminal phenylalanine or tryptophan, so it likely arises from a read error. DNA for the CDR3: TGTGCCAGCAGCTTACGGGGAGCCAAAAACATTCAGTACTCA. This codes for CASSLRGAKNIQYS. The V call is TRBV11-2, the J call TRBJ2-4, with TRBD2 as a possible D gene (5 bases). Between the trimmed V and J ends, which lost 2 bases and 0 bases, there was a span of 5 bases. This CDR3 is 14 amino acids long. The germline V gene has CDR1 SGHAT and CDR2 FQNNGV.

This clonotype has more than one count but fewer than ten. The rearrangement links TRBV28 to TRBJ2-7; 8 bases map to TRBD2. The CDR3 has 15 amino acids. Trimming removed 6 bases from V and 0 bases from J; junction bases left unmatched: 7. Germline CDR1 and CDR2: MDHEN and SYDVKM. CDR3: CASRAAGTSSYEQYF. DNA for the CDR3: TGTGCCAGCAGAGCCGCCGGGACTAGCTCCTACGAGCAGTACTTC.

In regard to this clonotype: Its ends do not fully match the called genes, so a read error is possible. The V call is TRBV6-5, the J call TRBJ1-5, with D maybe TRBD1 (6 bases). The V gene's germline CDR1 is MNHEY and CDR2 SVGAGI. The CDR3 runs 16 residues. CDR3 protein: CATRPRTGMGNQPQHF. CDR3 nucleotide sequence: TGTGCCACCAGGCCCCGAACAGGGATGGGCAATCAGCCCCAACATTTT.

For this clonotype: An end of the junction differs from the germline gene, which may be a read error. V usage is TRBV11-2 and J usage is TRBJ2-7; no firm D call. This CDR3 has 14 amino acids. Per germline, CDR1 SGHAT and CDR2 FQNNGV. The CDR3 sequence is CASSLGERNYEKYF. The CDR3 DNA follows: TGTGCAAGCAGCTTAGGAGAAAGAAACTACGAGAAGTACTTC. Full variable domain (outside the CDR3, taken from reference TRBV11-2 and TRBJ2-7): EAGVAQSPRYKIIEKRQSVAFWCNPISGHATLYWYQQILGQGPKLLIQFQNNGVVDDSQLPKDRFSAERLKGVDSTLKIQPAKLEDSAVYLCASSLGERNYEKYFGPGTRLTVT.

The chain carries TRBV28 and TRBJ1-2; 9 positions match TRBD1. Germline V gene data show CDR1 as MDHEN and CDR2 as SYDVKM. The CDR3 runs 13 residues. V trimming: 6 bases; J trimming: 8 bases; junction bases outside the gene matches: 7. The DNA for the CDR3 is TGTGCCAGCAGCAACAGGGGGCGAGGAGGCTACACCTTC. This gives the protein CASSNRGRGGYTF.

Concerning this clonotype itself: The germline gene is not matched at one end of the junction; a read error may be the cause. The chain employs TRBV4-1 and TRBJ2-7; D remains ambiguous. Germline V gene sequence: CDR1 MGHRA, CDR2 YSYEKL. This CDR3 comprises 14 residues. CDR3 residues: CASSPEMPSYEQYF. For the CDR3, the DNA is TGTGCCAGCAGCCCAGAGATGCCTTCCTACGAGCAGTACTTC.

The CDR3 DNA follows: TGTGCCTGGAGTCGGGGAGGGAAAACTGAAGCTTTCTTT. This encodes CAWSRGGKTEAFF. This sequence joins TRBV30 and TRBJ1-1; D unresolved. The length of the CDR3 is 13 residues. The V gene's germline CDR1 is GTSNPN and CDR2 SVGIG (reference sequence). V lost 2 bases and J 5 bases, leaving 12 bases between the germline ends.

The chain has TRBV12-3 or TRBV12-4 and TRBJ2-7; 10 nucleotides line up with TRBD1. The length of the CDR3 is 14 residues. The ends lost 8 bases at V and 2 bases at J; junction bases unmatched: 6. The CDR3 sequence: CASCLGQGAYEQYF. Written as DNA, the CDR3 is TGTGCCAGCTGCCTCGGACAGGGGGCCTACGAGCAGTACTTC.

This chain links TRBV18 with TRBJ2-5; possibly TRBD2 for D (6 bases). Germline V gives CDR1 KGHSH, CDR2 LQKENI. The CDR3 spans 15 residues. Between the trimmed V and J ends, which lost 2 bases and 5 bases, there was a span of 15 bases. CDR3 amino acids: CASSPSQASVETQYF. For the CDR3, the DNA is TGTGCCAGCTCACCATCTCAGGCTAGCGTTGAGACCCAGTACTTC. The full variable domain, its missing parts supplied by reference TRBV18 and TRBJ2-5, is NAGVMQNPRHLVRRRGQEARLRCSPMKGHSHVYWYRQLPEEGLKFMVYLQKENIIDESGMPKERFSAEFPKEGPSILRIQQVVRGDSAAYFCASSPSQASVETQYFGPGTRLLVL.

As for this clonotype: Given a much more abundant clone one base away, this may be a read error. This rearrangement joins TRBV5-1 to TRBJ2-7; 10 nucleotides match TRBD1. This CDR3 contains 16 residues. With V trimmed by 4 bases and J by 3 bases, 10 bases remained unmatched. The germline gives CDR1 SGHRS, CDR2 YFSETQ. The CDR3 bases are TGCGCCAGCAGCGGCGGGACAGGGGACGGATACTACGAGCAGTACTTC. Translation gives CASSGGTGDGYYEQYF.